The rows below give T cell receptor beta chains drawn from one sample of a study of Graves' ophthalmopathy and Graves' hyperthyroidism. MiXCR, run by TCRdb on the multiplex PCR reads, gives a single entry per CDR3 protein. The data hold 300,000 to 450,000 distinct CDR3 sequences, with about a sixth observed a single time. Sequencing was performed on peripheral blood. The receptors here all came from an adult woman with stable Graves' hyperthyroidism. The CDR3 runs from the conserved cysteine through the conserved F or W. D genes are given only for firm matches. Clone size appears in some rows only: once, few, many, or a class for an expanded clone.

>many|TRBD2|TRBV11-2|TRBJ2-7
TGTGCCAGCAGCGAAGGACTAGCGGGAACCGCCTACGAGCAGTACTTC
CASSEGLAGTAYEQYF
>few|.|TRBV5-1|TRBJ2-7
TGCGCCAGCAGCTTGGCCCCCAGCGGCTACGAGCAGTACTTC
CASSLAPSGYEQYF
>many|.|TRBV4-1|TRBJ1-2
TGCGCCAGCAGCCAAGGGGAACATGGCTACACCTTC
CASSQGEHGYTF
>many|TRBD1|TRBV29-1|TRBJ1-2
TGCAGCGTTGAATCGGGTGGAGGATCCGGCACAGGCAGGGGGCGCTATGGCTACACCTTC
CSVESGGGSGTGRGRYGYTF
>many|.|TRBV7-8|TRBJ2-5
TGTGCCAGCAGCTTGTTCCAGTTACTGGAGACCCAGTACTTC
CASSLFQLLETQYF
>many|TRBD1|TRBV18|TRBJ1-6
TGTGCCAGCTCACCACCGGGACAGGGGCGGCATAATTCACCCCTCCACTTT
CASSPPGQGRHNSPLHF
>.|TRBD1|TRBV20-1|TRBJ1-4
TGCAGTGCAACCGACAGGGGTGGACTGTTTTTT
CSATDRGGLFF
>.|TRBD2|TRBV29-1|TRBJ2-7
TGCAGCGCCAGCAGCTCGGGGAAGCGGGACCCCTACGAGCAGTACTTC
CSASSSGKRDPYEQYF
>many|TRBD1|TRBV6-6|TRBJ1-5
TGTGCCAGCACCCCTTCCGTCCCGGGACAGGGGGCCGGCAATCAGCCCCAGCATTTT
CASTPSVPGQGAGNQPQHF
>few|.|TRBV29-1|TRBJ2-5
TGCAGCGTTATGTTCGGGGGAGAGACCCAGTACTTC
CSVMFGGETQYF
>many|.|TRBV7-2|TRBJ1-1
TGTGCCAGCAGTAGGCAGGGGAGTGAAGCTTTCTTT
CASSRQGSEAFF
>many|TRBD2|TRBV29-1|TRBJ2-5
TGCAGCGTTGTTGGCGGGAGGCGGGAGGAGACCCAGTACTTC
CSVVGGRREETQYF
>many|.|TRBV28|TRBJ2-7
TGTGCCAGCAGCGGACAGATCCGGTACGAGCAGTACTTC
CASSGQIRYEQYF
>many|TRBD1|TRBV6-1|TRBJ2-7
TGTGCCAGCAGTCTGCCGGACAGGACCACCTACGAGCAGTACTTC
CASSLPDRTTYEQYF
>few|.|TRBV18|TRBJ2-2
TGTGCCAGCTCACCGGGCCCGGGCACCGGGGAGCTGTTTTTT
CASSPGPGTGELFF
>many|TRBD2|TRBV7-8|TRBJ2-4
TGTGCCAGCAGCACAGTAGCGGGTTCGAACATTCAGTACTTC
CASSTVAGSNIQYF
>few|.|TRBV5-1|TRBJ2-7
TGCGCCAGCAGCTTGTCACCAGGGGGGGCGGGAAACTACGAGCAGTACTTC
CASSLSPGGAGNYEQYF
>many|TRBD2|TRBV27|TRBJ2-7
TGTGCCAGCAGAATTACTAGCGGGAGTATCTACGAGCAGTACTTC
CASRITSGSIYEQYF
>many|TRBD1|TRBV10-3|TRBJ1-6
TGTGCCATCAGTAGACGCGGACAGGGGGATTCACCCCTCCACTTT
CAISRRGQGDSPLHF
>.|.|TRBV30|TRBJ1-6
TGTGCCTTTATGGGGGGAAATAATTCACCCCTCCACTTT
CAFMGGNNSPLHF
>many|TRBD1|TRBV6-4|TRBJ1-2
TGTGCCAGCAGTCAGGACAGGGAGCGACTTTCTAACTATGGCTACACCTTC
CASSQDRERLSNYGYTF
>.|.|TRBV27|TRBJ2-4
TGTGCCAGCAGTTTATCGGCGGCCATGAACATTCAGTACTTC
CASSLSAAMNIQYF
>.|TRBD1|TRBV28|TRBJ1-1
TGTGCCAGCAGTTACCGACAGGGCGGCGGAGCTTTCTTT
CASSYRQGGGAFF
>many|.|TRBV6-5|TRBJ2-4
TGTGCCAGCAGTTTACGGGACGGCAAAAACATTCAGTACTTC
CASSLRDGKNIQYF
>many|TRBD1|TRBV12-3/TRBV12-4|TRBJ2-5
TGTGCCAGCAGTTTAGACCCCGGGACAGCCCAAGAGACCCAGTACTTC
CASSLDPGTAQETQYF
>many|.|TRBV2|TRBJ1-6
TGTGCCAGCAGCCGAGGGGGGGGCTATAATTCACCCCTCCACTTT
CASSRGGGYNSPLHF